The 20 T cell receptor beta chains given below trace back to one sample, sequenced in a study of blood T cells in healthy people across ages. The authors ran a second PCR of about 6 to 11 cycles using a sample-barcoded 5' primer and a J-beta primer mix. From the 5' RACE reads, TCRdb called clonotypes with MiXCR, one entry per CDR3 protein. The table has over 600,000 distinct CDR3 sequences, over 40% seen once. Material for sequencing was blood. The source is a man older than 75 in good health.

With respect to this clonotype: Possible read error: a much larger clone is one base away. J is TRBJ2-1 and V is TRBV4-1; 12 nucleotides match TRBD2. The J call is in doubt because the DNA end fits TRBJ2-7 better. CDR3 size: 16 residues. Germline V gene sequence: CDR1 MGHRA, CDR2 YSYEKL. The CDR3 here is CASSRTSGASYNEQYF. DNA for the CDR3: TGCGCCAGCAGCCGGACTAGCGGGGCCTCCTACAATGAGCAGTACTTC.

In this sample, this clonotype turned up many times. The CDR3 loop is CASSLGTGVVNEQFF. The DNA for the CDR3 is TGTGCCAGCAGTTTGGGGACAGGGGTCGTCAATGAGCAGTTCTTC. This chain connects TRBV28 to TRBJ2-1; 10 nucleotides agree with TRBD1. V trimming: 3 bases; J trimming: 6 bases; junction bases outside the gene matches: 5. In germline, CDR1 is MDHEN, CDR2 SYDVKM. The CDR3 loop spans 15 amino acids.

The chain carries TRBV7-3 and TRBJ2-1; D may be TRBD1 (5 bases). Germline values: CDR1 SGHTA, CDR2 FQGTGA. Trimming removed 4 bases at V and 2 bases at J, with 18 bases between. The CDR3 contains 17 residues. The CDR3 loop is CASSSQARQYTYNEQFF. CDR3 nucleotides: TGTGCCAGCAGCTCCCAAGCCCGACAGTATACCTACAATGAGCAGTTCTTC. Filled out from reference TRBV7-3 and TRBJ2-1, the complete variable domain reads GAGVSQTPSNKVTEKGKYVELRCDPISGHTALYWYRQSLGQGPEFLIYFQGTGAADDSGLPNDRFFAVRPEGSVSTLKIQRTERGDSAVYLCASSSQARQYTYNEQFFGPGTRLTVL.

The V and J genes are TRBV18 and TRBJ2-5, with a possible D match to TRBD1 (5 bases). CDR1 is KGHSH and CDR2 is LQKENI in the germline V gene. The CDR3 extends over 14 amino acids. V was pared by 3 bases and J by 8 bases, with 16 bases between. DNA for the CDR3: TGTGCCAGCTCACCGCTGTCGTCCAGGGAAACCCAGTACTTC. Translation gives CASSPLSSRETQYF.

This clonotype was detected only once. V and J are TRBV29-1 and TRBJ1-6, with no clear D. Trimming shortened V by 6 bases and J by 14 bases, and 14 bases separated the two germline ends. Germline CDR1 reads SQVTM; CDR2 reads ANQGSEA. The CDR3 sequence is 11 residues long. The CDR3 reads CSVRLGATLHF. As DNA, the CDR3 is TGCAGCGTAAGGCTGGGAGCCACCCTCCACTTT. Supplemented by reference TRBV29-1 and TRBJ1-6, the full variable domain reads SAVISQKPSRDICQRGTSLTIQCQVDSQVTMMFWYRQQPGQSLTLIATANQGSEATYESGFVIDKFPISRPNLTFSTLTVSNMSPEDSSIYLCSVRLGATLHFGNGTRLTVT.

This clonotype appeared a few times. The rearrangement joins TRBV4-3 to TRBJ2-3; 8 bases line up with TRBD2. The CDR3 extends over 14 amino acids. V lost 6 bases to trimming and J lost 5 bases; unmatched junction nucleotides: 7. The germline V gene has CDR1 LGHNA and CDR2 YSLEER. The CDR3 spells CASSLSGVQDTQYF. The CDR3 DNA reads as TGCGCCAGCAGTCTTAGCGGGGTCCAAGATACGCAGTATTTT.

The sample holds many counts of this clonotype. The rearrangement joins TRBV20-1 to TRBJ1-1, with D possibly matching TRBD1 (5 bases). Germline-derived CDR1 and CDR2 are DFQATT and SNEGSKA (reference sequence). V gave up 0 bases and J gave up 2 bases, with 13 bases separating them. The CDR3 consists of 15 residues. The CDR3 sequence is CSARETGLQNTEAFF. CDR3 DNA sequence: TGCAGTGCTAGAGAGACGGGGCTGCAAAACACTGAAGCTTTCTTT.

J is TRBJ2-5 and V is TRBV9; no clear D gene. CDR3 length equals 14 residues. The ends were cut back, 0 bases at V and 10 bases at J, with 16 bases in the middle. Germline loops: CDR1 SGDLS, CDR2 YYNGEE. DNA for the CDR3: TGTGCCAGCAGCGTAGCGCCCGCGGAAGTGGTCCAGTACTTC. It is translated as CASSVAPAEVVQYF.

V and J are TRBV3-1 and TRBJ2-1, with D perhaps matching TRBD2 (7 bases). Trimming stripped 0 bases from V and 6 bases from J, with 15 bases between. Germline loops: CDR1 LGHDT, CDR2 YNNKEL (reference sequence). This CDR3 is 16 amino acids long. For the CDR3, the DNA is TGTGCCAGCAGCCAAGACATAGGGGGACTAAGCAATGAGCAGTTCTTC. Residues: CASSQDIGGLSNEQFF.

DNA for the CDR3: TGTGCCAGCAGCTTAGCTCTGAGGGAGGACACTGAAGCTTTCTTT. Amino acids: CASSLALREDTEAFF. V gene TRBV7-9 combines with J gene TRBJ1-1; D remains unclear. Germline CDR1 and CDR2: SEHNR and FQNEAQ (reference sequence). Trimming removed 0 bases from V and 3 bases from J, with 11 bases in between. CDR3 length: 15 residues. The full variable domain, with the rest looked up from reference TRBV7-9 and TRBJ1-1, is DTGVSQNPRHKITKRGQNVTFRCDPISEHNRLYWYRQTLGQGPEFLTYFQNEAQLEKSRLLSDRFSAERPKGSFSTLEIQRTEQGDSAMYLCASSLALREDTEAFFGQGTRLTVV.

This rearrangement joins TRBV3-1 to TRBJ1-2; maybe TRBD1 (5 bases). The CDR3 consists of 16 residues. Germline CDR1 reads LGHDT; CDR2 reads YNNKEL (reference sequence). Trimming took off 2 bases at V and 2 bases at J, with 15 bases between the two ends. CDR3: CASSQYTLRGNYGYTF. For the CDR3, the DNA is TGTGCCAGCAGCCAATACACCCTGCGGGGGAACTATGGCTACACCTTC.

This clonotype was seen a few times. The chain uses TRBV20-1 and TRBJ2-7; the D gene is possibly TRBD1 (7 bases). Germline V CDR1 and CDR2: DFQATT, SNEGSKA (reference sequence). The CDR3 has 14 residues. The germline V and J ends were trimmed by 5 bases and 5 bases, with 19 bases remaining between them. In nucleotides, the CDR3 is TGCAGTGCTTGCCCCAGGGGGGTCAGGAACGAGCAGTACTTC. Residues: CSACPRGVRNEQYF.

This clonotype was seen repeatedly, ten times or more. This sequence joins TRBV6-1 and TRBJ2-3, with 10 bases identical to TRBD2. J was trimmed by 2 bases and V by 3 bases; bases with no gene match: 14. The CDR3 is made up of 19 amino acids. Germline lookup yields CDR1 MNHNS and CDR2 SASEGT. CDR3 bases: TGTGCCAGCAGTGATCGTCCCAAATATCTAGCGGGAGTCACAGATACGCAGTATTTT. Its translation is CASSDRPKYLAGVTDTQYF.

Only a few counts were recorded for this clonotype. The chain uses TRBV29-1 and TRBJ2-2; D is unresolved. The CDR3 covers 13 residues. Germline-derived CDR1 and CDR2 are SQVTM and ANQGSEA. Trimming took 6 bases from V and 2 from J, leaving 10 bases between them. The CDR3 loop reads CSVSGLNTGELFF. In DNA form, the CDR3 reads TGCAGCGTCTCCGGGTTAAACACCGGGGAGCTGTTTTTT.

The CDR3 loop reads CATQESGGATYEQYF. DNA for the CDR3: TGTGCCACGCAGGAGAGTGGAGGGGCCACCTACGAGCAGTACTTC. The rearrangement joins TRBV24-1 to TRBJ2-7; a weak D match, TRBD2 (6 bases). Germline values: CDR1 KGHDR, CDR2 SFDVKD. The CDR3 is made up of 15 amino acids. Trimming removed 10 bases at V and 2 bases at J, with 20 bases between.

J is TRBJ2-7 and V is TRBV29-1; 11 nucleotides line up with TRBD2. Germline V gene data show CDR1 as SQVTM and CDR2 as ANQGSEA. Germline trimming cut 4 bases from V and 7 bases from J; bases unmatched to any gene: 15. This CDR3 comprises 16 residues. The CDR3 nucleotides read TGCAGCGTTGGACAGGACACCGGGACTAGCGGTAGTGAGCAGTACTTC. This translates into CSVGQDTGTSGSEQYF.

This clonotype was seen only a few times. The chain combines TRBV27 with TRBJ1-5, with no clear D. The CDR3 extends over 15 amino acids. The V end lost 6 bases, the J end lost 2 bases, and 14 bases lay between the germline ends. Germline lookup yields CDR1 MNHEY and CDR2 SMNVEV (reference sequence). CDR3 sequence (DNA): TGTGCCAGCAGCCCCGGGGAGACTGGCAATCAGCCCCAGCATTTT. Translation: CASSPGETGNQPQHF.

This clonotype was seen a handful of times. The chain uses TRBV7-2 and TRBJ1-2, with 7 positions matching TRBD1. CDR1 and CDR2 (germline): SGHTA, FQGNSA. The V segment lost 5 bases and the J segment 5 bases; nucleotides outside the gene matches: 5. The length of the CDR3 is 13 residues. CDR3 sequence: CASSRDSFYGYTF. In DNA form, the CDR3 reads TGTGCCAGCAGCCGGGACAGCTTTTATGGCTACACCTTC.

The chain recombines TRBV9 with TRBJ1-1, with D perhaps TRBD1 (6 bases). The CDR3 has 14 residues. The V end lost 3 bases, the J end lost 1 base, and 10 bases lay between the germline ends. Looked up from germline, CDR1 is SGDLS and CDR2 is YYNGEE. The CDR3 nucleotides are TGTGCCAGCAGCGGAGAGGGGGAGAACACTGAAGCTTTCTTT. Its translation is CASSGEGENTEAFF.

This clonotype was found a few times. V usage is TRBV6-2 or TRBV6-3 and J usage is TRBJ2-3; 8 positions match TRBD2. The CDR3 length is 16 residues. The V and J ends lost 6 bases and 2 bases, in that order; junction bases with no gene match: 10. Germline V gives CDR1 MNHEY, CDR2 SVGEGT. CDR3 sequence: CASSPRGGLSTDTQYF. The CDR3 coding sequence is TGTGCCAGCAGCCCCCGGGGGGGCCTATCCACAGATACGCAGTATTTT.